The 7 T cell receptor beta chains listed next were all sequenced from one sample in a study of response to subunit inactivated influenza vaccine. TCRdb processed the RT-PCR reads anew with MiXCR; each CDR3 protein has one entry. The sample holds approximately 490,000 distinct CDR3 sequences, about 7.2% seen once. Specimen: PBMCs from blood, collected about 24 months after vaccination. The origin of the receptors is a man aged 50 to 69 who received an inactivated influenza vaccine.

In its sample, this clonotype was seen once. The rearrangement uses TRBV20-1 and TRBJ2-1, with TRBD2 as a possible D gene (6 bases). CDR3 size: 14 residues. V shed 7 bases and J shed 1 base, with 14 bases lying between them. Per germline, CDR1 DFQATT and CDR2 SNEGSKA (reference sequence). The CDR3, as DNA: TGCAGTGGACTAAGCGGGCCTTCCTACAATGAGCAGTTCTTC. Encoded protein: CSGLSGPSYNEQFF.

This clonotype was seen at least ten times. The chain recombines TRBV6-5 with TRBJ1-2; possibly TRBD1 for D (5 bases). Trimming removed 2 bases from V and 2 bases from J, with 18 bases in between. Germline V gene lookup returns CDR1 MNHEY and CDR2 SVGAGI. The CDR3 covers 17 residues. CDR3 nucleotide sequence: TGTGCCAGCAGTTACCGTCTTAGGGGCCGGGGGAACTATGGCTACACCTTC. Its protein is CASSYRLRGRGNYGYTF.

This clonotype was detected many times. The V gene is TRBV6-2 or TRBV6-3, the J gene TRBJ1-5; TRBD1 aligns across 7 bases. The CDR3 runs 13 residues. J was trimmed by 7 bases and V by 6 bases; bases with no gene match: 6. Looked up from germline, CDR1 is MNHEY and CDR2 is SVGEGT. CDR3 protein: CASSDRETQPQHF. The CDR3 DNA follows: TGTGCCAGCAGCGACAGGGAAACGCAGCCCCAGCATTTT.

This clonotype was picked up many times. The chain's CDR3 is CASSPYGTDTQYF. CDR3 coding DNA: TGTGCCAGCAGCCCTTACGGCACAGATACGCAGTATTTT. This chain connects TRBV7-2 to TRBJ2-3; no definite D call. Germline V CDR1 and CDR2: SGHTA, FQGNSA. V gave up 5 bases and J gave up 1 base, with 7 bases separating them. The CDR3 contains 13 residues.

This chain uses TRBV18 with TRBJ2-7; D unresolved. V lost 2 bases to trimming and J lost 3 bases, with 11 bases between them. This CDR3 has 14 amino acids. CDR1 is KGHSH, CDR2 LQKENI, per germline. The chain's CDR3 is CASSPVNLDYEQYF. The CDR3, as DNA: TGTGCCAGCTCACCAGTCAACCTCGACTACGAGCAGTACTTC. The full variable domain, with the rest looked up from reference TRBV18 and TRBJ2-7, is NAGVMQNPRHLVRRRGQEARLRCSPMKGHSHVYWYRQLPEEGLKFMVYLQKENIIDESGMPKERFSAEFPKEGPSILRIQQVVRGDSAAYFCASSPVNLDYEQYFGPGTRLTVT.

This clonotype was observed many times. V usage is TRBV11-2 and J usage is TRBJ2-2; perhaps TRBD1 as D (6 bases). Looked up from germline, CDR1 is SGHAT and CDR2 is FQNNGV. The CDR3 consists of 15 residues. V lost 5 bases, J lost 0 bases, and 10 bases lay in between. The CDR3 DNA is TGTGCCAGCAGCCGTAGGGGGACGAACACCGGGGAGCTGTTTTTT. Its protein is CASSRRGTNTGELFF.

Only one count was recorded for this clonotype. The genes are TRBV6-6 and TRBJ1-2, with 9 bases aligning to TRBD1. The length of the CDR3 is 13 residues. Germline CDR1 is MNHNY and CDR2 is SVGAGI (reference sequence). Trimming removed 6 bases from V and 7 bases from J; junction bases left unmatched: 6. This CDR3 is CASSPETGGGYTF. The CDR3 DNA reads TGTGCCAGCAGCCCGGAGACAGGGGGTGGCTACACCTTC.